This is a list of T cell receptor beta chains from one sample in a study of siplizumab effects on memory and regulatory T cells. Data came from immunoSEQ multiplex PCR; TCRdb stores just in-frame clones and leaves some out. The sample lists roughly 62,000 clones, roughly 85% occurring once. The sample taken for sequencing was memory CD4+ T cells sorted from blood. The receptors come from a human donor in good health. CDR3s include the opening cysteine and the closing phenylalanine or tryptophan. Fields, in order: V gene, D gene, J gene, clone size, CDR3 protein, CDR3 DNA. The D gene is left open where the match is weak. A row's size may be missing; if present it is once, few, many or a size class.

>TRBV2|TRBD1|TRBJ1-3|.
CASSGQGGNTIYF
TGTGCCAGCAGTGGACAGGGGGGAAACACCATATATTTT
>TRBV7-2|TRBD1|TRBJ1-5|.
CASSLVGGSPSNQPQHF
TGTGCCAGCAGCTTAGTAGGGGGCAGCCCTAGCAATCAGCCCCAGCATTTT
>TRBV12-5|TRBD1|TRBJ1-4|.
CASGTGQGTNEKLFF
TGTGCTAGTGGGACAGGGCAAGGCACTAATGAAAAACTGTTTTTT
>TRBV7-3|TRBD1|TRBJ1-6|.
CASSFSTGNNSPLHF
TGTGCCAGCAGCTTTTCGACAGGGAACAATTCACCCCTCCACTTT
>TRBV5-6|.|TRBJ1-2|.
CASSSRAGFGYTF
TGTGCCAGCAGCTCTCGGGCAGGGTTTGGCTACACCTTC
>TRBV7-2|TRBD2|TRBJ2-7|.
CASSSLAGVYEQYF
TGTGCCAGCAGCTCTCTAGCGGGGGTATACGAGCAGTACTTC
>TRBV6-1|.|TRBJ2-7|.
CASSARISSYEQYF
TGTGCCAGCAGTGCGAGGATAAGCTCCTACGAGCAGTACTTC
>TRBV18|TRBD2|TRBJ2-7|once
CASSPLRISGAFYEQYF
TGTGCCAGCTCACCACTGCGTATTAGCGGGGCGTTTTACGAGCAGTACTTC
>TRBV11-2|.|TRBJ2-7|.
CASSSGRGSYEQYF
TGTGCCAGCAGCTCCGGCCGGGGGTCCTACGAGCAGTACTTC
>TRBV6-5|.|TRBJ1-2|.
CASSYSLGDYGYTF
TGTGCCAGCAGTTACTCGTTGGGCGACTATGGCTACACCTTC
>TRBV29-1|.|TRBJ1-6|.
CSVHVDSYNSPLHF
TGCAGCGTCCATGTAGACTCCTATAATTCACCCCTCCACTTT
>TRBV5-5|TRBD1|TRBJ2-4|.
CASSSWDSKNIQYF
TGTGCCAGCAGCTCCTGGGACAGCAAAAACATTCAGTACTTC